The 7 T cell receptor beta chains given below trace back to one sample, sequenced in a study of blood T cells in healthy people across ages. A J-beta primer mix and a sample-barcoded 5' primer were used in a second PCR of about 7 to 12 cycles. Each CDR3 protein gets one entry after TCRdb re-called the 5' RACE reads with MiXCR. The sample includes hundreds of thousands of distinct CDR3 sequences, 45% to 50% of them seen just once. Sample: blood. All receptors come from an older woman in good health.

Details on this clonotype: The junction shows a germline mismatch at one end, possibly a read error. The rearrangement joins TRBV28 to TRBJ1-1; D unclear. The CDR3 is 16 amino acids. CDR1 and CDR2 (germline): MDHEN, SYDVKM. The CDR3 region is CASSSLLDPVDTEVFF. The CDR3 region has the DNA TGTGCCAGCAGTTCCCTCCTCGACCCTGTAGACACTGAAGTTTTCTTT.

DNA of the CDR3: TGTGCCAGCAGTTTGAGCTTCCGGCGGGAGACCCAGTACTTC. Protein sequence: CASSLSFRRETQYF. The chain recombines TRBV28 with TRBJ2-4; D is unresolved. Gene TRBJ2-5 matches the end of the DNA better, so the J call may be wrong. Germline CDR1 reads MDHEN; CDR2 reads SYDVKM. This CDR3 contains 14 residues.

This rearrangement joins TRBV28 to TRBJ2-7, with D unresolved. There are 14 residues in the CDR3. Germline V CDR1 and CDR2: MDHEN, SYDVKM. The V end lost 4 bases, the J end lost 5 bases, and 15 bases lay between the germline ends. The CDR3 spells CASSSTRPLDEQYF. CDR3 sequence (DNA): TGTGCCAGCAGTTCGACGCGACCACTCGACGAGCAGTACTTC.

The table lists this clonotype with a few counts. The chain employs TRBV20-1 and TRBJ2-3, with D perhaps TRBD1 (6 bases). In germline, CDR1 is DFQATT, CDR2 SNEGSKA (reference sequence). Trimming took off 0 bases at V and 4 bases at J, with 11 bases between the two ends. The CDR3 spans 14 residues. The CDR3 nucleotides read TGCAGTGCTAGAGATGACAGGAGATCAGATACGCAGTATTTT. It codes for CSARDDRRSDTQYF.

The chain employs TRBV30 and TRBJ2-1; TRBD1 matches 7 bases. CDR3 length: 17 residues. V dropped 0 bases and J dropped 7; count of bases not matched to a gene: 15. CDR1 is GTSNPN and CDR2 is SVGIG in the germline V gene (reference sequence). The CDR3 region is CAWSVQLIGTERNEQFF. For the CDR3, the DNA is TGTGCCTGGAGTGTACAACTAATCGGGACAGAAAGAAATGAGCAGTTCTTC. The full variable domain, rest sourced from reference TRBV30 and TRBJ2-1, is SQTIHQWPATLVQPVGSPLSLECTVEGTSNPNLYWYRQAAGRGLQLLFYSVGIGQISSEVPQNLSASRPQDRQFILSSKKLLLSDSGFYLCAWSVQLIGTERNEQFFGPGTRLTVL.

CDR3 DNA: TGCAGCGTTGGAACCCACCAAGAGACCCAGTACTTC. It encodes CSVGTHQETQYF. The rearrangement links TRBV29-1 to TRBJ2-5; the D is unclear. V was pared by 4 bases and J by 0 bases, with 6 bases between. This CDR3 has 12 amino acids. Germline values: CDR1 SQVTM, CDR2 ANQGSEA.

This clonotype was picked up a small number of times. The chain joins TRBV20-1 to TRBJ2-5; D might be TRBD1 (5 bases). Trimming cost V 3 bases and J 2 bases, with 16 bases left between them. Per germline, CDR1 DFQATT and CDR2 SNEGSKA (reference sequence). The CDR3 has 15 residues. In DNA form, the CDR3 reads TGCAGTGCTAGTAGGTTCAGGACAAGACAAGAGACCCAGTACTTC. Its protein product is CSASRFRTRQETQYF.